This is a list of T cell receptor beta chains from one sample in a study of blood T cells in healthy people across ages. One entry per CDR3 protein, called by TCRdb with MiXCR from the 5' RACE reads. The table has 650,000 to 950,000 distinct CDR3 sequences, approximately 44% seen once. The specimen was blood. Source of these receptors: a man in his 60s in good health. CDR3s include the opening cysteine and the closing phenylalanine or tryptophan. A D gene is named only where the DNA matches it firmly.

CDR3aa: CRTGGDEQFF; v_gene: TRBV20-1; len: 10; j_gene: TRBJ2-1; d_gene: TRBD1
CDR3aa: CASSPQLGGGRYNEQFF; v_gene: TRBV7-2; len: 17; j_gene: TRBJ2-1; d_gene: TRBD2
CDR3aa: CANSSGQGTYNEQFF; v_gene: TRBV7-2; len: 15; j_gene: TRBJ2-1; d_gene: TRBD1
CDR3aa: CASSQDIWSSGANVLTF; v_gene: TRBV14; len: 17; j_gene: TRBJ2-6; d_gene: NA
CDR3aa: CASSPLLTGNTDTQYF; v_gene: TRBV7-9; len: 16; j_gene: TRBJ2-3; d_gene: TRBD1
CDR3aa: CASSQGTGGGAELFF; v_gene: TRBV4-3; len: 15; j_gene: TRBJ2-2; d_gene: NA
CDR3aa: CSVPTGGYGYTF; v_gene: TRBV20-1; len: 12; j_gene: TRBJ1-2; d_gene: TRBD1
CDR3aa: CASSLYTGTSSYEQYF; v_gene: TRBV12-3/TRBV12-4; len: 16; j_gene: TRBJ2-7; d_gene: TRBD2
CDR3aa: CASSPRTGAYGYTF; v_gene: TRBV27; len: 14; j_gene: TRBJ1-2; d_gene: TRBD1
CDR3aa: CASSLALAGGLIEETQYF; v_gene: TRBV5-6; len: 18; j_gene: TRBJ2-5; d_gene: TRBD2
CDR3aa: CAGSLGYGTRVYEQYF; v_gene: TRBV7-2; len: 16; j_gene: TRBJ2-7; d_gene: TRBD2
CDR3aa: CASSVQGGAYYEQYF; v_gene: TRBV27; len: 15; j_gene: TRBJ2-7; d_gene: TRBD1
CDR3aa: CASTKLEGGEQFF; v_gene: TRBV9; len: 13; j_gene: TRBJ2-1; d_gene: NA
CDR3aa: CASRVGYEQYF; v_gene: TRBV27; len: 11; j_gene: TRBJ2-7; d_gene: NA
CDR3aa: CASSYEGGINSPLHF; v_gene: TRBV5-1; len: 15; j_gene: TRBJ1-6; d_gene: NA
CDR3aa: CSVTGELTDTQYF; v_gene: TRBV29-1; len: 13; j_gene: TRBJ2-3; d_gene: NA
CDR3aa: CASSLFQGSDSGANVLTF; v_gene: TRBV5-1; len: 18; j_gene: TRBJ2-6; d_gene: NA
CDR3aa: CASSLLGGASNYGYTF; v_gene: TRBV7-2; len: 16; j_gene: TRBJ1-2; d_gene: TRBD1
CDR3aa: CASSQESFGGYTF; v_gene: TRBV14; len: 13; j_gene: TRBJ1-2; d_gene: NA
CDR3aa: CSAKPPGLPLYEQYF; v_gene: TRBV20-1; len: 15; j_gene: NA; d_gene: NA
CDR3aa: CSAPTILTTDTQYF; v_gene: TRBV20-1; len: 14; j_gene: TRBJ2-3; d_gene: NA
CDR3aa: CASSSLGGHEQFF; v_gene: TRBV5-1; len: 13; j_gene: TRBJ2-1; d_gene: NA
CDR3aa: CASSSQAGPQHF; v_gene: TRBV7-9; len: 12; j_gene: TRBJ1-5; d_gene: NA
CDR3aa: CASSLDRASGLYNEQFF; v_gene: TRBV7-2; len: 17; j_gene: TRBJ2-1; d_gene: TRBD2
CDR3aa: CASSVDSAREQYF; v_gene: TRBV7-9; len: 13; j_gene: NA; d_gene: NA
CDR3aa: CASRGLSTDTQYF; v_gene: TRBV6-2/TRBV6-3; len: 13; j_gene: TRBJ2-3; d_gene: NA
CDR3aa: CASSYYPEDNEQYF; v_gene: TRBV6-6; len: 14; j_gene: TRBJ2-7; d_gene: NA
CDR3aa: CASSSPRQGTEAFF; v_gene: TRBV11-2; len: 14; j_gene: TRBJ1-1; d_gene: TRBD1
CDR3aa: CAISSSGDSYEQYF; v_gene: TRBV10-3; len: 14; j_gene: TRBJ2-7; d_gene: TRBD2
CDR3aa: CSVAGTSDSNQPQHF; v_gene: TRBV29-1; len: 15; j_gene: TRBJ1-5; d_gene: NA
CDR3aa: CASSSDGTYYEQYF; v_gene: TRBV7-9; len: 14; j_gene: TRBJ2-7; d_gene: NA
CDR3aa: CAIGGETGVYNEQFF; v_gene: TRBV10-3; len: 15; j_gene: TRBJ2-1; d_gene: TRBD1
CDR3aa: CASSLAEQSCGYTF; v_gene: TRBV12-3/TRBV12-4; len: 14; j_gene: TRBJ1-2; d_gene: NA
CDR3aa: CASSQETGPQHF; v_gene: TRBV14; len: 12; j_gene: TRBJ1-5; d_gene: NA
CDR3aa: CASSHLDTGSYTF; v_gene: TRBV3-1; len: 13; j_gene: TRBJ1-2; d_gene: NA
CDR3aa: CASSSGSLYEQYF; v_gene: TRBV28; len: 13; j_gene: NA; d_gene: NA
CDR3aa: CASSLGLAGGPEQYF; v_gene: TRBV5-1; len: 15; j_gene: NA; d_gene: TRBD2
CDR3aa: CASRPGQALAEAFF; v_gene: TRBV12-3/TRBV12-4; len: 14; j_gene: TRBJ1-1; d_gene: NA
CDR3aa: CASSPRTSGDLTDTQYF; v_gene: TRBV12-3/TRBV12-4; len: 17; j_gene: TRBJ2-3; d_gene: TRBD2
CDR3aa: CASSSNPNSAYEQYF; v_gene: TRBV11-3; len: 15; j_gene: TRBJ2-7; d_gene: NA
CDR3aa: CASSLGVTLGKETQYF; v_gene: TRBV7-9; len: 16; j_gene: TRBJ2-5; d_gene: NA
CDR3aa: CASSYPGGDEKLFF; v_gene: TRBV6-6; len: 14; j_gene: TRBJ1-4; d_gene: NA
CDR3aa: CASTGASGVTDAQYF; v_gene: TRBV2; len: 15; j_gene: TRBJ2-3; d_gene: TRBD2
CDR3aa: CASSQGDRGPINIQYF; v_gene: TRBV3-1; len: 16; j_gene: TRBJ2-4; d_gene: TRBD1
CDR3aa: CASSQRGQSYNEQFF; v_gene: TRBV3-1; len: 15; j_gene: TRBJ2-1; d_gene: TRBD1
CDR3aa: CASSVVQGSGANILTF; v_gene: TRBV9; len: 16; j_gene: TRBJ2-6; d_gene: NA
CDR3aa: CSALGLAGGQTGGEQYF; v_gene: TRBV20-1; len: 17; j_gene: TRBJ2-7; d_gene: TRBD2
CDR3aa: CASTLLPSGGRFEAFF; v_gene: TRBV12-3/TRBV12-4; len: 16; j_gene: TRBJ1-1; d_gene: TRBD1
CDR3aa: CASSPRGSGGTQNSGANVLTF; v_gene: TRBV12-3/TRBV12-4; len: 21; j_gene: TRBJ2-6; d_gene: TRBD2